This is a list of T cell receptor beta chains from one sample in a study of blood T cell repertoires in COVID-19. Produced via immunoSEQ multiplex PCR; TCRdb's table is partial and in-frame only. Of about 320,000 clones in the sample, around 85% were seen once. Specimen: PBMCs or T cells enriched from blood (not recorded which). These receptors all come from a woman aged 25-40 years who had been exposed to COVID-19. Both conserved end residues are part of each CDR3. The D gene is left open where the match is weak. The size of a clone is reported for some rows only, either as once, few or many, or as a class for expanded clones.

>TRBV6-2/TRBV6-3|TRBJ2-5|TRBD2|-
CASSLLAGAFQETQYF
TGTGCCAGCAGTTTATTAGCGGGGGCGTTCCAAGAGACCCAGTACTTC
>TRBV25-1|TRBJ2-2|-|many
CASSVSPGRGDTGELFF
TGTGCCAGCAGTGTCTCCCCCGGGCGGGGTGACACCGGGGAGCTGTTTTTT
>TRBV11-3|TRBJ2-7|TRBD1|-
CASSPDRGGYEQYF
TGTGCCAGCAGCCCGGACAGGGGTGGCTACGAGCAGTACTTC
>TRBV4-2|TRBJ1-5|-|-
CASSQEGGLGQPQHF
TGTGCCAGCAGCCAAGAAGGAGGGTTGGGTCAGCCCCAGCATTTT
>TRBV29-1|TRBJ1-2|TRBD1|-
CSVKGTGGFGYTF
TGCAGCGTTAAAGGGACAGGGGGGTTTGGCTACACCTTC
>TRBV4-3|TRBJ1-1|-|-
CASSQERFGVTEAFF
TGCGCCAGCAGCCAAGAAAGGTTCGGAGTCACTGAAGCTTTCTTT
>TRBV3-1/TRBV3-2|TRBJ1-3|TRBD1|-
CASSQGRGSGNTIYF
TGTGCCAGCAGCCAAGGCAGGGGGTCTGGAAACACCATATATTTT
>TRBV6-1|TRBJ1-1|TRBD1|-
CASSERDRNTEAFF
TGTGCCAGCAGTGAGAGGGACAGGAACACTGAAGCTTTCTTT
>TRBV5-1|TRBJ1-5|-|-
CASSLAPGQPQHF
TGCGCCAGCAGCTTGGCCCCGGGACAGCCCCAGCATTTT
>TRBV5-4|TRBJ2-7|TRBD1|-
CASSLPGQGAYEQYF
TGTGCCAGCAGCTTGCCGGGACAGGGGGCCTACGAGCAGTACTTC
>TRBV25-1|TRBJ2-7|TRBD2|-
CASSESSGRGYEQYF
TGTGCCAGCAGTGAATCGAGCGGGAGGGGCTACGAGCAGTACTTC
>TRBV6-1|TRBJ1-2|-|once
CASSEAGGGYGYTF
TGTGCCAGCAGTGAAGCGGGGGGAGGTTATGGCTACACCTTC
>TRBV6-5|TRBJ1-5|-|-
CASSYSGSSNQPQHF
TGTGCCAGCAGTTACTCGGGCAGTAGCAATCAGCCCCAGCATTTT
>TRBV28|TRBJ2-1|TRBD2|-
CASPAVGTSGRNEQFF
TGTGCCAGCCCAGCGGTGGGGACTAGCGGGAGAAATGAGCAGTTCTTC
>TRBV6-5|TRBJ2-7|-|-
CASTGRAGIDEQYF
TGTGCCAGCACCGGTCGGGCGGGGATTGACGAGCAGTACTTC
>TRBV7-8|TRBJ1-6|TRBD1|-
CASSLDGPAGGLNSPLHF
TGTGCCAGCAGCTTAGATGGTCCGGCAGGGGGCCTTAATTCACCCCTCCACTTT
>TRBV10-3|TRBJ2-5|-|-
CATTTGSAETQYF
TGTGCCACCACCACAGGGTCGGCGGAGACCCAGTACTTC
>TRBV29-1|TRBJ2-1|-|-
CSADRDSDLEQFF
TGCAGCGCCGACCGGGACTCCGATCTTGAGCAGTTCTTC
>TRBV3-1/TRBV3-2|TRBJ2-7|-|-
CASSQSRGAYEQYF
TGTGCCAGCAGCCAGTCGCGGGGAGCCTACGAGCAGTACTTC
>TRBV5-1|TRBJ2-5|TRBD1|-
CASSLAGRDREETQYF
TGCGCCAGCAGCTTGGCCGGACGGGACAGGGAAGAGACCCAGTACTTC
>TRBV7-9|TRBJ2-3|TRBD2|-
CASSSKRGSTDTQYF
TGTGCCAGCAGCTCTAAGCGGGGTAGCACAGATACGCAGTATTTT
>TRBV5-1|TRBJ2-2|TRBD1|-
CASSPTGGVNTGELFF
TGCGCCAGCAGCCCGACAGGGGGCGTGAACACCGGGGAGCTGTTTTTT
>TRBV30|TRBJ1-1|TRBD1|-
CAWSAPEGQGITEAFF
TGTGCCTGGAGTGCACCGGAGGGACAGGGGATCACTGAAGCTTTCTTT
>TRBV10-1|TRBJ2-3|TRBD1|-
CASSDPGTGGLAQYF
TGCGCCAGCAGTGACCCCGGGACAGGGGGCCTAGCGCAGTATTTT
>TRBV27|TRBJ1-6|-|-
CASSLSLSSYNSPLHF
TGTGCCAGCAGTTTATCGCTGAGCTCCTATAATTCACCCCTCCACTTT
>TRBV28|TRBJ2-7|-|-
CASRRAEPYEQYF
TGTGCCAGCAGGAGAGCGGAGCCCTACGAGCAGTACTTC
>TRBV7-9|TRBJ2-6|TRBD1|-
CASSLTQGARGANVLTF
TGTGCCAGCAGCTTAACCCAGGGGGCTCGTGGGGCCAACGTCCTGACTTTC
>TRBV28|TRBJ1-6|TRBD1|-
CASKSQGALNSPLHF
TGTGCCAGCAAATCCCAGGGGGCCCTTAATTCACCCCTCCACTTT
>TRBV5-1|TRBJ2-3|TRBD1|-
CASSRSGTGITDTQYF
TGCGCCAGCAGCCGTAGTGGGACAGGGATCACAGATACGCAGTATTTT
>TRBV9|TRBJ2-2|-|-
CASQTSGGELFF
TGTGCCAGCCAAACTTCGGGCGGGGAGCTGTTTTTT
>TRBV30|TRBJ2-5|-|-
CARTVRGRGETQYF
TGTGCCCGCACGGTAAGGGGCCGAGGAGAGACCCAGTACTTC